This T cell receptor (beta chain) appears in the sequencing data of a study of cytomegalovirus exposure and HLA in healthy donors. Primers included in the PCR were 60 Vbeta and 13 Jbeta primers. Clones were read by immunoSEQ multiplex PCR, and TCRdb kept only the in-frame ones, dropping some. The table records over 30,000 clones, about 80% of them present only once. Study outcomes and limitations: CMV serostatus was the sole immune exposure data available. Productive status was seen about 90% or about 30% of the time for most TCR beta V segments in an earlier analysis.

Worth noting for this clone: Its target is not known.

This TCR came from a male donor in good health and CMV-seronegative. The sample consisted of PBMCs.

DNA for the CDR3: TGTGCCTGGACGATGGGGCTGAACTATGGCTACACCTTC. It encodes CAWTMGLNYGYTF. The chain joins TRBV30 to TRBJ1-2; D is perhaps TRBD1 (5 bases). Trimming stripped 4 bases from V and 2 bases from J, with 11 bases between. This CDR3 region has 13 residues. CDR1 and CDR2 (germline): GTSNPN, SVGIG (reference sequence).